This T cell receptor (beta chain) originates from a study of blood T cell repertoires in COVID-19. V was clipped by 6 bases and J by 3 bases, with 9 bases between them. CDR1 is MNHNY, CDR2 SVGAGI, per germline (reference sequence). The CDR3 totals 13 residues. Libraries were prepared by immunoSEQ multiplex PCR; TCRdb keeps only in-frame clonotypes and omits some of them. The sample has around 200,000 clones, approximately 81% seen once. This receptor was obtained from a woman at least 80 years old with acute or convalescent COVID-19. Input material: peripheral blood. The chain employs TRBV6-6 and TRBJ1-5; the D gene is possibly TRBD1 (5 bases). CDR3 nucleotides: TGTGCCAGCAGACAGGACAACAATCAGCCCCAGCATTTT. Translation: CASRQDNNQPQHF.